This T cell receptor (beta chain) was observed in a study of Ad26.COV2.S vaccination and SARS-CoV-2 variants. Treatment meaning: over 15 received Ad26.COV2.S at low or high dose, single or two shots; about 5 received placebo; per-sample allocation not given. Samples analyzed were those drawn on day 63 after the first vaccine or placebo injection. Details on this clone: Its antigen is still unknown. Different DNA sequences within this sample yield the same CDR3.

The V gene lost 3 bases and the J gene lost 0 bases, with 10 bases spanning the gap. This CDR3 region has 15 residues. Germline CDR1 reads SGHRS; CDR2 reads YFSETQ. Produced via immunoSEQ multiplex PCR; TCRdb's table is partial and in-frame only. Of about 400,000 clones listed, about four fifths are singletons. Findings and caveats of the study: Estimates derived from TCR breadth and depth analyses may have underestimated total T cell responses.

The clonotype originates from a person aged 18-60 years who received the Ad26.COV2.S COVID-19 vaccine or a placebo. The material sequenced was peripheral blood, taken in a trial of Ad26.COV2.S vaccine versus placebo. The rearrangement links TRBV5-1 to TRBJ1-3; D remains unclear. CDR3 coding DNA: TGCGCCAGCAGCTCCGACGGCTCCTCTGGAAACACCATATATTTT. Its protein product is CASSSDGSSGNTIYF.